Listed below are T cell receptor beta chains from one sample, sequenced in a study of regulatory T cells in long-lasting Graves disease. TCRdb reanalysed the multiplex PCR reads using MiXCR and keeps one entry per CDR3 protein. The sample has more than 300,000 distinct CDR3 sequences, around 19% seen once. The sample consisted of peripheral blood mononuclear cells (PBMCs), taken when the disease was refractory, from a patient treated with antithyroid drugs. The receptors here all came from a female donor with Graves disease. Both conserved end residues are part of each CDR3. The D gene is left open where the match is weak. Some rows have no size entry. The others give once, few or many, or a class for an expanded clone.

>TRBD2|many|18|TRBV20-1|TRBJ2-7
CSARDEGREEIYFYEQYF
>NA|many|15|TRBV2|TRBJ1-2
CASSPPPGNYYGYTF
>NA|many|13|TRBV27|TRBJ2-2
CASRQGVLGELFF
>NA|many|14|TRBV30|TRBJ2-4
CAWSVGGTKNIQYF
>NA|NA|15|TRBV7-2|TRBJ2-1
CASSLAVGGINEQFF
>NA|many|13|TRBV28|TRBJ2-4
CASSFDPGNIQYF
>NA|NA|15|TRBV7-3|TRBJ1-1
CASSGNGQPNTEAFF
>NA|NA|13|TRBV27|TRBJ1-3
CASRDLSGNTIYF
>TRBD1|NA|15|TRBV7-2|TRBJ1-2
CASSLTGAEGYGYTF
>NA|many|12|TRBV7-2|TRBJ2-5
CASSLRDGTQYF
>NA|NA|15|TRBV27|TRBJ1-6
CASSLLGLYNSPLHF
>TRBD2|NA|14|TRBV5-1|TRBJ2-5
CASSLATSAETQYF
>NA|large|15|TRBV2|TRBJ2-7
CASSWGTPGPYEQYF
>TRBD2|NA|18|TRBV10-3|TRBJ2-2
CAISESFRGTSGTGELFF
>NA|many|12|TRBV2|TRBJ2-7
CASRMGAYEQYF
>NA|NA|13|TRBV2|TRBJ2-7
CASSTDPSYEQYF
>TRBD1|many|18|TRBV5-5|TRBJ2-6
CASSSPGQGKNGANVLTF
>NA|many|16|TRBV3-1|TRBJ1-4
CASSLRGGMANEKLFF
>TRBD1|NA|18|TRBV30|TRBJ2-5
CAWRARFRGRNIWETQYF
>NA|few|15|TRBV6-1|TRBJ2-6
CASTSVLSGANVLTF
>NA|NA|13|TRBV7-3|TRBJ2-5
CASAGGLGETQYF
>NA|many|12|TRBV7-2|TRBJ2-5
CASSSSLETQYF
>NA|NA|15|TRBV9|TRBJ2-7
CASSVGQEAGHEQYF
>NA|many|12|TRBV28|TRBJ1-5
CASSLSGQPQHF
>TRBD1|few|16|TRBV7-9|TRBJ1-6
CASSLAPGQGHSPLHF
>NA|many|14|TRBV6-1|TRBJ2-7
CASSDSESSYEQYF
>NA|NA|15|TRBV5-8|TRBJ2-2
CASSFGATSTGELFF
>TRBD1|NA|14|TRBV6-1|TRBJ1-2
CASKGQGGLDGYTF
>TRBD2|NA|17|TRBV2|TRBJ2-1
CASSERAGAGAYNEQFF
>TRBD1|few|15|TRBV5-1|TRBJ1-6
CASSPGQGAGSPLHF
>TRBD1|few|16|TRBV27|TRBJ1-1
CASSLYRGRLDTEAFF
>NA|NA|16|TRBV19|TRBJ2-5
CASSITVGQYQETQYF
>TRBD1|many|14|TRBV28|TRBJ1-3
CASSWTGSGNTIYF
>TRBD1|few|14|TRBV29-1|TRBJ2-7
CSATRQGLVSEQYF
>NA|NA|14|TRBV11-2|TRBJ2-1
CASSPLTGYNEQFF
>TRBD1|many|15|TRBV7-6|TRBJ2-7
CASSPGTGPSYEQYF
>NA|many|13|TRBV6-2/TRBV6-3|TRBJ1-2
CASSLDRSHGYTF
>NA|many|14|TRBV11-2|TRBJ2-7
CASSPQFSSYEQYF
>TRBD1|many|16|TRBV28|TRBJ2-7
CASSLWDRGHHYEQYF
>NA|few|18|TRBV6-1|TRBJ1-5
CASSSTQPGPPNGQPQHF
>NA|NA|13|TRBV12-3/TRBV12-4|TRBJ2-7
CTSSSLRHYEQYF
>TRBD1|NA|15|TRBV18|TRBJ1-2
CASSPRYRTGVDYTF
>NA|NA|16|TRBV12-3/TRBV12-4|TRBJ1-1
CASSLARLRGNTEAFF
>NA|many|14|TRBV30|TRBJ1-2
CAGWMPGYYYGYTF
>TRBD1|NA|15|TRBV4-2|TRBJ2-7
CASSHPGQTTYEQYF
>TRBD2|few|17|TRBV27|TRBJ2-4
CASSLTSGGLGKNIQYF